A selection of T cell receptor beta chains follows, all from one sample in a study of cytomegalovirus exposure and HLA in healthy donors. TCRdb's table, derived via immunoSEQ multiplex PCR, lists solely in-frame clones and lacks some. The sample includes roughly 120,000 clones. Sequenced material: PBMCs. All receptors come from a man aged 25 to 45 in good health and CMV-seronegative. Each CDR3 is given with its conserved first and last residue. The D gene is left open where the match is weak.

D	J	V	CDR3	DNA
NA	TRBJ2-3	TRBV7-9	CASSRTSTESLRTDTQYF	TGTGCCAGCAGCCGAACGTCGACAGAAAGCCTTCGCACAGATACGCAGTATTTT
TRBD2	TRBJ2-2	TRBV7-2	CASSLGRGSSGELFF	TGTGCCAGCAGCTTGGGGCGGGGGTCGTCCGGGGAGCTGTTTTTT
TRBD1	TRBJ2-5	TRBV4-1	CASSQDPPGGQETQYF	TGCGCCAGCAGCCAAGACCCCCCAGGGGGCCAAGAGACCCAGTACTTC
TRBD1	TRBJ2-7	TRBV6-1	CASKTGQGDTYEQYF	TGTGCCAGCAAGACCGGACAGGGGGATACCTACGAGCAGTACTTC
NA	TRBJ2-2	TRBV2	CASRTASNTGEPFF	TGTGCCAGCAGGACGGCTTCCAACACCGGGGAGCCGTTTTTT
TRBD2	TRBJ2-7	TRBV10-3	CAIGVTSAGAYEQYF	TGTGCCATCGGGGTGACTAGTGCGGGAGCTTACGAGCAGTACTTC
NA	TRBJ1-2	TRBV29-1	CSVEKERAGYGYTF	TGCAGCGTTGAAAAGGAGCGGGCTGGCTATGGCTACACCTTC
NA	TRBJ1-2	TRBV29-1	CSAPLQGNYGYTF	TGCAGCGCCCCTTTACAGGGAAACTATGGCTACACCTTC
TRBD2	TRBJ2-7	TRBV7-2	CASSLDRDGGEPYEQYF	TGTGCCAGCAGCTTAGACAGGGACGGGGGGGAGCCCTACGAGCAGTACTTC
TRBD1	TRBJ1-1	TRBV6-5	CASGRTGDTEAFF	TGTGCCAGCGGGCGGACAGGGGACACTGAAGCTTTCTTT
TRBD1	TRBJ2-6	TRBV18	CASSQIPGQTSGANVLTF	TGTGCCAGCTCACAAATACCGGGACAGACCTCTGGGGCCAACGTCCTGACTTTC
TRBD2	TRBJ2-3	TRBV5-6	CASSFGGGRTDTQYF	TGTGCCAGCAGCTTCGGCGGGGGGCGCACAGATACGCAGTATTTT
NA	TRBJ1-1	TRBV5-6	CASSLGHGNTEAFF	TGTGCCAGCAGCTTGGGACACGGAAACACTGAAGCTTTCTTT
NA	TRBJ2-5	TRBV7-7	CASSPAHSETQYF	TGTGCCAGCAGCCCTGCACATTCTGAGACCCAGTACTTC
NA	TRBJ2-2	TRBV5-8	CASSHRETDNTGELFF	TGTGCCAGCAGCCATAGAGAGACAGATAACACCGGGGAGCTGTTTTTT
NA	TRBJ2-5	TRBV19	CASTVTRGEAETQYF	TGTGCCAGTACCGTCACGCGGGGAGAGGCAGAGACCCAGTACTTC
TRBD2	TRBJ2-7	TRBV7-2	CASSLSREVSGGAFYEQYF	TGTGCCAGCAGCTTATCCCGAGAGGTTAGCGGGGGGGCGTTCTACGAGCAGTACTTC
NA	TRBJ2-3	TRBV28	CASSSTGITTDTQYF	TGTGCCAGCAGTTCGACCGGGATAACCACAGATACGCAGTATTTT
NA	TRBJ1-1	TRBV5-1	CASSLVGANTEAFF	TGCGCCAGCAGCTTGGTAGGGGCTAACACTGAAGCTTTCTTT
NA	TRBJ2-3	TRBV5-4	CASSPPGSPGGDTQYF	TGTGCCAGCAGTCCACCCGGGAGCCCCGGCGGTGATACGCAGTATTTT
TRBD1	TRBJ1-5	TRBV5-4	CASSSPGGGEHF	TGTGCCAGCAGCTCCCCAGGGGGTGGGGAGCATTTT
TRBD1	TRBJ2-5	TRBV5-1	CASSLTGTGNRETQYF	TGCGCCAGCAGCTTAACCGGGACAGGGAACCGAGAGACCCAGTACTTC
TRBD2	TRBJ2-5	TRBV7-8	CASSPLSGAQETQYF	TGTGCCAGCAGCCCGCTAAGCGGGGCTCAAGAGACCCAGTACTTC
NA	TRBJ2-3	TRBV5-1	CASSLVVTDTQYF	TGCGCCAGCAGCTTGGTAGTCACAGATACGCAGTATTTT
NA	TRBJ1-3	TRBV18	CASSLQGAGNTIYF	TGTGCCAGCTCTCTACAGGGTGCTGGAAACACCATATATTTT
NA	TRBJ2-1	TRBV5-1	CASSLGRGAYNEQFF	TGCGCCAGCAGCTTGGGGCGGGGAGCCTACAATGAGCAGTTCTTC
TRBD2	TRBJ2-3	TRBV7-2	CASSQGLAGGHTQYF	TGTGCCAGCAGCCAGGGACTAGCGGGGGGGCATACGCAGTATTTT
TRBD1	TRBJ1-2	TRBV6-5	CASRVEGQGSYTF	TGTGCCAGCAGGGTAGAGGGACAGGGTAGCTACACCTTC
TRBD2	TRBJ2-5	TRBV5-1	CAGSLDLAGVQETQYF	TGCGCCGGCAGCTTGGATCTAGCGGGGGTACAAGAGACCCAGTACTTC
TRBD1	TRBJ2-1	TRBV5-1	CASSRRGQGYNEQFF	TGCGCCAGCAGCAGGAGGGGACAGGGATACAATGAGCAGTTCTTC
NA	TRBJ1-5	TRBV6-6	CASSLTIYQPQHF	TGTGCCAGCAGCTTGACAATCTATCAGCCCCAGCATTTT
NA	TRBJ2-7	TRBV5-1	CASSLQVEDEQYF	TGCGCCAGCAGCTTGCAGGTTGAAGACGAGCAGTACTTC
NA	TRBJ1-2	TRBV28	CASSPASGQGGYGYTF	TGTGCCAGCAGTCCAGCCTCAGGCCAGGGTGGCTATGGCTACACCTTC
TRBD1	TRBJ1-4	TRBV29-1	CSVSGTGGGNEKLFF	TGCAGCGTATCCGGGACAGGGGGCGGTAATGAAAAACTGTTTTTT
TRBD1	TRBJ1-1	TRBV5-1	CASSAGQQLEAFF	TGCGCCAGCAGCGCGGGACAGCAACTTGAAGCTTTCTTT
TRBD2	TRBJ2-1	TRBV28	CASRGLAGGSYNEQFF	TGTGCCAGCAGGGGGTTAGCGGGGGGGAGCTACAATGAGCAGTTCTTC
NA	TRBJ2-1	TRBV7-9	CASSFLEWYNEQFF	TGTGCCAGCAGCTTTCTGGAGTGGTACAATGAGCAGTTCTTC
TRBD1	TRBJ2-3	TRBV7-8	CASSLTDRGFTDTQYF	TGTGCCAGCAGCTTAACGGACAGGGGATTCACAGATACGCAGTATTTT
TRBD2	TRBJ2-5	TRBV19	CASTKGIAGGETQYF	TGTGCCAGTACCAAAGGGATAGCGGGGGGGGAGACCCAGTACTTC
TRBD2	TRBJ2-2	TRBV4-2	CASSLQGGEGTGELFF	TGTGCCAGCAGCCTCCAGGGAGGGGAGGGGACCGGGGAGCTGTTTTTT
TRBD1	TRBJ2-7	TRBV4-1	CASSLSPGQGAYEQYF	TGCGCCAGCAGCCTAAGTCCGGGACAGGGGGCCTACGAGCAGTACTTC
TRBD1	TRBJ1-4	TRBV4-2	CASSQLQGGITNEKLFF	TGTGCCAGCAGCCAACTACAGGGGGGGATAACTAATGAAAAACTGTTTTTT
TRBD1	TRBJ2-2	TRBV2	CASSLWTGGTNTGELFF	TGTGCCAGCAGCCTATGGACAGGGGGAACGAACACCGGGGAGCTGTTTTTT
NA	TRBJ1-6	TRBV9	CASSDGTGGSPLHF	TGTGCCAGCAGCGATGGGACCGGGGGATCACCCCTCCACTTT
TRBD1	TRBJ2-2	TRBV27	CASSTDRVNGELFF	TGTGCCAGCAGTACGGACAGGGTTAACGGGGAGCTGTTTTTT
TRBD2	TRBJ2-2	TRBV5-1	CASSLAETSGVTGELFF	TGCGCCAGCAGCTTGGCCGAGACTAGCGGAGTCACCGGGGAGCTGTTTTTT
NA	TRBJ2-5	TRBV28	CASGPETFQETQYF	TGTGCCAGCGGGCCCGAAACCTTCCAAGAGACCCAGTACTTC
TRBD2	TRBJ2-6	TRBV5-6	CASSTPGLAVRGGANVLTF	TGTGCCAGCAGCACCCCGGGACTAGCGGTACGTGGCGGGGCCAACGTCCTGACTTTC
TRBD2	TRBJ2-2	TRBV13	CASSLPSGGNTGELFF	TGTGCCAGCAGCCTTCCTAGCGGGGGAAACACCGGGGAGCTGTTTTTT
NA	TRBJ2-7	TRBV7-9	CASQGSSTNEQYF	TGTGCCAGCCAGGGGAGCTCGACCAACGAGCAGTACTTC
TRBD1	TRBJ1-6	TRBV28	CASRKPGQGFLLGSPLHF	TGTGCCAGCAGAAAACCGGGACAGGGTTTCCTCCTAGGTTCACCCCTCCACTTT
NA	TRBJ1-1	TRBV29-1	CSVERGMNTEAFF	TGCAGCGTTGAAAGGGGAATGAACACTGAAGCTTTCTTT
TRBD1	TRBJ2-7	TRBV30	CACSPGTGGNEQYF	TGTGCCTGCTCGCCCGGGACAGGGGGTAACGAGCAGTACTTC
NA	TRBJ1-1	TRBV5-1	CASSWWTSMNTEAFF	TGCGCCAGCAGCTGGTGGACATCAATGAACACTGAAGCTTTCTTT
NA	TRBJ1-2	TRBV7-2	CASSSVSGGFYGYTF	TGTGCCAGCAGCTCGGTCTCGGGGGGTTTCTATGGCTACACCTTC
NA	TRBJ1-5	TRBV7-8	CASSLSRARSNQPQHF	TGTGCCAGCAGCTTATCCAGGGCCCGCTCCAATCAGCCCCAGCATTTT
TRBD1	TRBJ2-2	TRBV5-1	CASSLGPEGGDTGELFF	TGCGCCAGCAGCTTGGGCCCCGAAGGGGGCGACACCGGGGAGCTGTTTTTT